A single sample is the source of the 21 T cell receptor beta chains below, sequenced in a study of cytomegalovirus exposure and HLA in healthy donors (dated by TCRdb to 2017 to 2019). The library was made by the immunoSEQ multiplex PCR assay. A mixture of 60 forward primers for TCR Vbeta segments and 13 reverse primers for TCR Jbeta segments was used in the multiplex PCR. TCRdb re-hosts the immuneACCESS table, in-frame sequences only. Its copies lack some clones; in the studies checked, an unresolved V gene accounts for under half of them, and the cause for the rest is not known. Recorded for this sample are approximately 160,000 clones; 68% of them occurred a single time. In total, the top ten clones hold roughly 1.5% of the sample. The sample comprised PBMCs. Receptors originate from a man over 45 in good health and CMV-seronegative.

The V call is TRBV19, the J call TRBJ1-5, with D possibly matching TRBD1 (6 bases). The CDR3 has 15 amino acids. Germline V gene lookup returns CDR1 LNHDA and CDR2 SQIVND (reference sequence). Trimming pared 1 base from V and 4 bases from J, leaving 11 bases between. DNA for the CDR3: TGTGCCAGTAGTATAGGAGGGGGAAGAAATCAGCCCCAGCATTTT. It codes for CASSIGGGRNQPQHF.

V usage is TRBV5-6 and J usage is TRBJ2-3; 9 bases agree with TRBD1. V dropped 2 bases and J dropped 7; count of bases not matched to a gene: 2. Germline V lookup: CDR1 SGHDT, CDR2 YYEEEE. The CDR3 has 13 amino acids. CDR3 nucleotide sequence: TGTGCCAGCAGCTTACAGGGGGCGAATACGCAGTATTTT. Amino acids: CASSLQGANTQYF. Full variable domain (rest looked up from reference TRBV5-6 and TRBJ2-3): DAGVTQSPTHLIKTRGQQVTLRCSPKSGHDTVSWYQQALGQGPQFIFQYYEEEERQRGNFPDRFSGHQFPNYSSELNVNALLLGDSALYLCASSLQGANTQYFGPGTRLTVL.

V is TRBV15 and J is TRBJ1-2; D might be TRBD1 (5 bases). This CDR3 contains 15 residues. In germline, CDR1 is LNHNV, CDR2 YYDKDF (reference sequence). Trimming left V 4 bases short and J 6 bases short, with 18 bases between. Written as DNA, the CDR3 is TGTGCCACCAGCACCACGGACACTCCCCCCCATGGCTACACCTTC. As protein: CATSTTDTPPHGYTF.

This clone was counted once. The chain is built from TRBV5-1 and TRBJ2-7, with TRBD1 identical over 9 bases. Germline V gives CDR1 SGHRS, CDR2 YFSETQ. This CDR3 contains 15 residues. V trimming: 2 bases; J trimming: 3 bases; junction bases outside the gene matches: 6. The CDR3 region is CASSFLRDRVYEQYF. DNA of the CDR3: TGCGCCAGCAGCTTTCTCCGGGACAGGGTCTACGAGCAGTACTTC.

Only a few counts were recorded for this clone. V usage is TRBV28 and J usage is TRBJ1-5; D call uncertain. The V end lost 7 bases, the J end lost 3 bases, and 10 bases lay between the germline ends. This CDR3 spans 13 amino acids. Germline loops: CDR1 MDHEN, CDR2 SYDVKM. The CDR3 loop reads CASTGSPNQPQHF. The CDR3 region has the DNA TGTGCCAGCACAGGCTCCCCCAATCAGCCCCAGCATTTT.

The chain employs TRBV19 and TRBJ1-3; TRBD1 aligns across 7 bases. The ends lost 4 bases at V and 4 bases at J; junction bases unmatched: 10. Germline loops: CDR1 LNHDA, CDR2 SQIVND (reference sequence). This CDR3 region has 16 residues. The CDR3 region is CASSTGETGRGNTIYF. The CDR3 DNA sequence: TGTGCCAGTAGTACCGGAGAGACAGGGCGCGGAAACACCATATATTTT.

The gene calls are TRBV28 and TRBJ1-4; D is uncertain. Germline loops: CDR1 MDHEN, CDR2 SYDVKM. The V end was cut by 2 bases, the J end by 2 bases, with 9 bases between. This CDR3 region has 15 residues. For the CDR3, the DNA is TGTGCCAGCAGTTTACACGGAGGCACTAATGAAAAACTGTTTTTT. It yields the protein CASSLHGGTNEKLFF. The complete variable domain, with remaining parts taken from reference TRBV28 and TRBJ1-4, reads DVKVTQSSRYLVKRTGEKVFLECVQDMDHENMFWYRQDPGLGLRLIYFSYDVKMKEKGDIPEGYSVSREKKERFSLILESASTNQTSMYLCASSLHGGTNEKLFFGSGTQLSVL.

CDR3: CSASHRGDDTF. Written as DNA, the CDR3 is TGCAGTGCTAGCCACAGGGGAGATGACACCTTC. The chain combines TRBV20-1 with TRBJ1-2, with 7 positions matching TRBD1. J was trimmed by 12 bases and V by 3 bases; bases with no gene match: 7. This CDR3 spans 11 amino acids. Germline CDR1 is DFQATT and CDR2 is SNEGSKA (reference sequence).

The rearrangement links TRBV28 to TRBJ2-5, with 10 bases aligning to TRBD1. Germline CDR1 MDHEN, CDR2 SYDVKM. V lost 5 bases, J lost 5 bases, and 8 bases stayed unmatched. The CDR3 consists of 15 residues. This CDR3 is CASSPTGTGAETQYF. Here the CDR3 DNA reads TGTGCCAGCAGTCCAACCGGGACAGGGGCGGAGACCCAGTACTTC.

The CDR3 sequence: CAITAGTGLYEQYF. CDR3 DNA sequence: TGTGCCATCACTGCCGGGACAGGGCTCTACGAGCAGTACTTC. The rearrangement links TRBV10-3 to TRBJ2-7, with 9 nucleotides matching TRBD1. Trimming removed 7 bases from V and 3 bases from J; junction bases left unmatched: 7. Germline values: CDR1 ENHRY, CDR2 SYGVKD. This CDR3 is 14 amino acids long.

The J gene is TRBJ2-5, the V gene TRBV7-6; maybe TRBD1 (7 bases). Germline CDR1 reads SGHVS; CDR2 reads FNYEAQ. V lost 4 bases to trimming and J lost 4 bases, with 10 bases between them. This CDR3 has 13 amino acids. The CDR3 protein is CASSSQGGETQYF. CDR3 coding DNA: TGTGCCAGCAGCTCTCAGGGGGGAGAGACCCAGTACTTC.

The chain has TRBV20-1 and TRBJ2-1; the match to TRBD2 covers 7 bases. The germline CDR1 and CDR2 sequences are DFQATT and SNEGSKA (reference sequence). V shed 6 bases and J 8 bases; nucleotides not matched to a gene: 4. CDR3 length equals 11 residues. As DNA, the CDR3 is TGCAGTGCCCATACTAGCGATGAGCAGTTCTTC. It yields the protein CSAHTSDEQFF.

The chain links TRBV5-1 to TRBJ2-5; D is unresolved. V was cut by 4 bases and J by 0 bases, with 4 bases left in between. Per germline, CDR1 SGHRS and CDR2 YFSETQ. The CDR3 is made up of 12 amino acids. The CDR3 DNA sequence: TGCGCCAGCAGCGAGAACCAAGAGACCCAGTACTTC. Translation gives CASSENQETQYF.

This clone showed up just once. CDR3 region: CASSEFGGIGNQPQHF. Here the CDR3 DNA reads TGTGCCAGCAGTGAATTTGGGGGGATAGGCAATCAGCCCCAGCATTTT. V and J are TRBV6-1 and TRBJ1-5, with D maybe TRBD1 (5 bases). Trimming left V 2 bases short and J 2 bases short, with 13 bases between. Germline CDR1 and CDR2: MNHNS and SASEGT. The CDR3 is 16 amino acids.

J is TRBJ2-3 and V is TRBV6-1; perhaps TRBD1 as D (6 bases). The CDR3 runs 15 residues. Germline lookup yields CDR1 MNHNS and CDR2 SASEGT. Trimming took 6 bases from V and 7 from J, leaving 20 bases between them. The CDR3 DNA follows: TGTGCCAGCAGACAACCCGGACAGACCTATTATACGCAGTATTTT. This gives the protein CASRQPGQTYYTQYF.

The chain recombines TRBV10-2 with TRBJ1-3; D remains ambiguous. Germline lookup yields CDR1 WSHSY and CDR2 SAAADI. V was shortened by 3 bases and J by 1 base, with 7 bases between the two germline ends. The CDR3 is made up of 14 amino acids. In nucleotides, the CDR3 is TGCGCCAGCAGTGAAACTGCTTCTGGAAACACCATATATTTT. This gives the protein CASSETASGNTIYF.

This chain joins TRBV27 and TRBJ2-5, with 7 positions matching TRBD1. Germline V gene lookup returns CDR1 MNHEY and CDR2 SMNVEV (reference sequence). J lost 5 bases, V lost 4 bases, and 19 bases had no gene match. The CDR3 has 18 residues. The CDR3 DNA reads as TGTGCCAGCAGTTCCTTTCTCGACAGGGCGGGTTTTGGCGAGACCCAGTACTTC. Protein sequence: CASSSFLDRAGFGETQYF.

This chain uses TRBV7-2 with TRBJ1-5; TRBD1 agrees at 7 bases. Germline V gives CDR1 SGHTA, CDR2 FQGNSA. The length of the CDR3 is 14 residues. Losses at the gene ends were 5 bases for V and 7 bases for J; bases not matched to a gene: 8. The CDR3 nucleotides read TGTGCCAGCAGCCGACGACAGGGTGGACAGCCCCAGCATTTT. This sequence encodes CASSRRQGGQPQHF. Full variable domain (missing parts from reference TRBV7-2 and TRBJ1-5): GAGVSQSPSNKVTEKGKDVELRCDPISGHTALYWYRQSLGQGLEFLIYFQGNSAPDKSGLPSDRFSAERTGGSVSTLTIQRTQQEDSAVYLCASSRRQGGQPQHFGDGTRLSIL.

The chain combines TRBV19 with TRBJ2-1; 13 bases match TRBD2. V was pared by 3 bases and J by 8 bases, with 4 bases of the junction left unmatched. CDR3 length: 15 residues. The germline CDR1 and CDR2 sequences are LNHDA and SQIVND (reference sequence). The CDR3: CASSITSGGADEQFF. CDR3 DNA sequence: TGTGCCAGTAGTATTACTAGCGGGGGGGCCGATGAGCAGTTCTTC.

This rearrangement joins TRBV9 to TRBJ2-5; 9 bases are a match to TRBD2. J was trimmed by 5 bases and V by 0 bases; bases with no gene match: 8. This CDR3 is built from 16 residues. Looked up from germline, CDR1 is SGDLS and CDR2 is YYNGEE. The DNA of the CDR3 is TGTGCCAGCAGCGTAGGTAGCGGGGGACTTCGGGAGACCCAGTACTTC. Translation: CASSVGSGGLRETQYF.

This chain uses TRBV7-2 with TRBJ1-1, with D possibly being TRBD1 (6 bases). The CDR3 consists of 15 residues. The V end lost 1 base, the J end lost 5 bases, and 14 bases lay between the germline ends. Germline CDR1 SGHTA, CDR2 FQGNSA. The CDR3 DNA follows: TGTGCCAGCAGCTTAGTACGGGGGGGCGTAACTGAAGCTTTCTTT. Translating it yields CASSLVRGGVTEAFF.